What follows is one T cell receptor (beta chain) and its context. Its antigen is currently unknown. This sample is part of a study of EBV T-cell therapy then PD-1 blockade in nasopharyngeal carcinoma. Described treatment: AdE1-LMPpoly-expanded autologous EBV-specific T-cell therapy followed by anti-PD-1 nivolumab. Sequencing used immunoSEQ multiplex PCR; TCRdb keeps in-frame clones, though not all of them. The sample includes 25,000 or so clones, 75% to 90% of them seen just once. The TCR was taken from a man in his forties with nasopharyngeal carcinoma. Material: CD8+ T cells from blood, obtained at roughly day 61 from a patient whose treatment included autologous EBV-specific T cells and nivolumab.

In nucleotides, the CDR3 is TGTGCCAGCAGCCAAGGGGCAGATACGCAGTATTTT. Amino acid sequence: CASSQGADTQYF. The chain joins TRBV16 to TRBJ2-3; D remains unclear. The CDR3 consists of 12 residues. The V end lost 2 bases, the J end lost 4 bases, and 4 bases lay between the germline ends. The germline gives CDR1 KGHSY, CDR2 FQNENV.